A single sample gave rise to the 26 T cell receptor beta chains below, sequenced in a study of blood T cell repertoires in COVID-19. The protocol was immunoSEQ multiplex PCR, while the TCRdb copy is restricted to in-frame clones and leaves out a portion. The table lists around 42,000 clones, over 75% of them singletons. Sequences were obtained from peripheral blood. The receptors come from a young man with active or convalescent COVID-19.

The V and J genes are TRBV7-3 and TRBJ2-6, with D tentatively TRBD1 (6 bases). The germline V gene encodes CDR1 SGHTA and CDR2 FQGTGA. This CDR3 region has 16 residues. Trimming stripped 4 bases from V and 3 bases from J, with 13 bases between. CDR3 sequence reads: CASSSKTGNGANVLTF. CDR3 sequence (DNA): TGTGCCAGCAGCTCCAAAACAGGGAATGGGGCCAACGTCCTGACTTTC.

The genes are TRBV7-9 and TRBJ2-4; 7 bases are a match to TRBD1. The CDR3 has 17 amino acids. Per the germline V gene, CDR1 is SEHNR and CDR2 is FQNEAQ (reference sequence). Germline trimming cut 5 bases from V and 0 bases from J; bases unmatched to any gene: 10. CDR3 nucleotides: TGTGCCAGCAGCCTAAAGACAGGGTACGGAGCCAAAAACATTCAGTACTTC. Its translation is CASSLKTGYGAKNIQYF.

This clone was found once. This chain's CDR3 is CASSLIWTGGPTGETQYF. The CDR3 coding sequence is TGTGCCAGCAGCTTAATATGGACGGGAGGGCCGACAGGAGAGACCCAGTACTTC. The chain joins TRBV7-2 to TRBJ2-5, with 8 nucleotides matching TRBD2. V was clipped by 2 bases and J by 4 bases; unmatched bases: 15. Germline CDR1 reads SGHTA; CDR2 reads FQGNSA. The CDR3 has 18 residues.

J is TRBJ2-5 and V is TRBV7-9; 11 bases agree with TRBD1. Losses at the gene ends were 5 bases for V and 4 bases for J; bases not matched to a gene: 3. The CDR3 sequence is 14 residues long. Germline V gene lookup returns CDR1 SEHNR and CDR2 FQNEAQ (reference sequence). The CDR3 spells CASSPGTGGETQYF. The CDR3 coding sequence is TGTGCCAGCAGCCCCGGGACAGGGGGAGAGACCCAGTACTTC.

Here the CDR3 DNA reads TGTGCCAGCAGTCAACTACAGGGAACTGGAAACACCATATATTTT. Protein: CASSQLQGTGNTIYF. V and J are TRBV28 and TRBJ1-3; perhaps TRBD1 as D (6 bases). Trimming took off 5 bases at V and 2 bases at J, with 13 bases between the two ends. CDR1 MDHEN and CDR2 SYDVKM come from the germline V gene. The length of the CDR3 is 15 residues. The whole variable domain, remainder taken from reference TRBV28 and TRBJ1-3, is DVKVTQSSRYLVKRTGEKVFLECVQDMDHENMFWYRQDPGLGLRLIYFSYDVKMKEKGDIPEGYSVSREKKERFSLILESASTNQTSMYLCASSQLQGTGNTIYFGEGSWLTVV.

The rearrangement uses TRBV7-9 and TRBJ2-7; D possibly corresponds to TRBD2 (5 bases). There are 14 residues in the CDR3. Trimming removed 2 bases at V and 2 bases at J, with 10 bases between. Germline CDR1 and CDR2: SEHNR and FQNEAQ (reference sequence). The CDR3 protein is CASSLNIGAYEQYF. The CDR3 nucleotides are TGTGCCAGCAGCTTAAACATCGGGGCCTACGAGCAGTACTTC.

This clone was observed a few times. The chain recombines TRBV6-5 with TRBJ1-1; D may be TRBD1 (5 bases). The ends were cut back, 6 bases at V and 7 bases at J, with 21 bases in the middle. Germline loops: CDR1 MNHEY, CDR2 SVGAGI. The CDR3 consists of 15 residues. The CDR3 sequence is CASRLLWGRVGEAFF. The DNA of the CDR3 is TGTGCCAGCAGATTACTCTGGGGCAGGGTCGGTGAAGCTTTCTTT.

The V call is TRBV6-5, the J call TRBJ1-4, with 9 bases aligning to TRBD1. The V gene's germline CDR1 is MNHEY and CDR2 SVGAGI. The junction had 1 base not matched to a gene; V was cut back by 6 bases and J by 8 bases. This CDR3 contains 12 residues. CDR3 sequence reads: CASRTGGEKLFF. The CDR3 DNA follows: TGTGCCAGCAGGACAGGGGGAGAAAAACTGTTTTTT.

V is TRBV27 and J is TRBJ1-5, with TRBD1 identical over 8 bases. CDR1 is MNHEY, CDR2 SMNVEV, per germline (reference sequence). The length of the CDR3 is 16 residues. J lost 2 bases, V lost 5 bases, and 8 bases had no gene match. CDR3 nucleotides: TGTGCCAGCAGTCCAACGACAGGGGAGGGCAATCAGCCCCAGCATTTT. Translation gives CASSPTTGEGNQPQHF.

This clone was seen more than once but under ten times. Other nucleotide sequences from this sample produce the same CDR3. This rearrangement joins TRBV6-2 or TRBV6-3 to TRBJ1-1; TRBD1 agrees at 11 bases. CDR3 length: 14 amino acids. Germline CDR1 is MNHEY and CDR2 is SVGEGT. The junction had 3 bases not matched to a gene; V was cut back by 3 bases and J by 6 bases. In DNA form, the CDR3 reads TGTGCCAGCAGTTATACGGGACAGGGGGCTGAAGCTTTCTTT. It encodes CASSYTGQGAEAFF.

The chain links TRBV6-6 to TRBJ1-1; 7 bases align to TRBD1. Losses at the gene ends were 5 bases for V and 5 bases for J; bases not matched to a gene: 8. The CDR3 is 14 amino acids. The germline gives CDR1 MNHNY, CDR2 SVGAGI (reference sequence). In DNA, the CDR3 is TGTGCCAGCAGTCAGGGGGGGTGGAAAACTGAAGCTTTCTTT. This gives the protein CASSQGGWKTEAFF.

The V call is TRBV3-1 (or the pseudogene TRBV3-2), the J call TRBJ1-3, with TRBD1 matching over 7 bases. The trim removed 4 bases at V and 2 bases at J, leaving 8 bases unmatched. The germline gives CDR1 LGHDT, CDR2 YNNKEL (reference sequence). This CDR3 spans 16 amino acids. The CDR3 protein is CASSRPGQITGNTIYF. In nucleotides, the CDR3 is TGTGCCAGCAGCCGACCGGGACAGATAACTGGAAACACCATATATTTT.

The CDR3 sequence is CASSLGHSGNTIYF. CDR3 sequence (DNA): TGTGCCAGCAGCTTAGGACACTCTGGAAACACCATATATTTT. The chain has TRBV7-9 and TRBJ1-3; no reliable D call. CDR1 and CDR2 from the germline V gene are SEHNR and FQNEAQ (reference sequence). CDR3 length equals 14 residues. The V end lost 1 base, the J end lost 0 bases, and 4 bases lay between the germline ends. Based on the CDR3 plus reference TRBV7-9 and TRBJ1-3, the full variable domain is DTGVSQNPRHKITKRGQNVTFRCDPISEHNRLYWYRQTLGQGPEFLTYFQNEAQLEKSRLLSDRFSAERPKGSFSTLEIQRTEQGDSAMYLCASSLGHSGNTIYFGEGSWLTVV.

The chain couples TRBV30 to TRBJ1-5; 7 bases match TRBD1. The CDR3 length is 15 residues. CDR1 GTSNPN and CDR2 SVGIG come from the germline V gene (reference sequence). Trimming cost V 4 bases and J 2 bases; bases outside gene matches: 8. The CDR3 bases are TGTGCCTGGAAAGGCCAGGGGGTAGGCAATCAGCCCCAGCATTTT. It codes for CAWKGQGVGNQPQHF.

CDR3 coding DNA: TGTGCCAGCAATTCCCTCCAGGACCAAGAGACCCAGTACTTC. It is translated as CASNSLQDQETQYF. This chain joins TRBV28 and TRBJ2-5, with D unresolved. The CDR3 runs 14 residues. V dropped 7 bases and J dropped 0 bases, with 12 bases sitting between them. Germline V gene lookup returns CDR1 MDHEN and CDR2 SYDVKM.

Only one count was recorded for this clone. The rearrangement links TRBV6-5 to TRBJ2-1; 7 bases align to TRBD1. Losses at the gene ends were 7 bases for V and 5 bases for J; bases not matched to a gene: 5. Germline V lookup: CDR1 MNHEY, CDR2 SVGAGI. The CDR3 is 13 amino acids. The DNA of the CDR3 is TGTGCCAGCAAAAGGGGGCAGAACAATGAGCAGTTCTTC. This encodes CASKRGQNNEQFF.

The rearrangement links TRBV5-4 to TRBJ1-1; the D gene is possibly TRBD1 (6 bases). This CDR3 is built from 14 residues. V was clipped by 4 bases and J by 1 base, with 11 bases between them. Germline-derived CDR1 and CDR2 are SGHNT and YYREEE (reference sequence). The DNA for the CDR3 is TGTGCCAGCAGCAATCTGGACAGGAACACTGAAGCTTTCTTT. Translating it yields CASSNLDRNTEAFF.

This clone came up once. This chain connects TRBV11-2 to TRBJ1-2, with a possible D match to TRBD1 (5 bases). The V end lost 4 bases, the J end lost 1 base, and 10 bases lay between the germline ends. The V gene's germline CDR1 is SGHAT and CDR2 FQNNGV. The CDR3 covers 14 residues. CDR3 nucleotides: TGTGCCAGCAGCTCAACAGGTTTTAACTATGGCTACACCTTC. This translates into CASSSTGFNYGYTF.

The chain couples TRBV2 to TRBJ1-5, with a weak D call TRBD1 (6 bases). V lost 5 bases to trimming and J lost 7 bases, with 15 bases between them. The germline V gene has CDR1 SNHLY and CDR2 FYNNEI. This CDR3 spans 14 amino acids. Written as DNA, the CDR3 is TGTGCCAGCAGTCCACATGGGGGCGGGCAGCCCCAGCATTTT. As protein: CASSPHGGGQPQHF.

The sample holds a few counts of this clone. The gene calls are TRBV3-1 (or the pseudogene TRBV3-2) and TRBJ2-7, with 10 bases lining up with TRBD1. From germline, CDR1 is LGHDT and CDR2 YNNKEL (reference sequence). The CDR3 loop spans 20 amino acids. Trimming removed 0 bases from V and 0 bases from J; junction bases left unmatched: 14. The CDR3 DNA sequence: TGTGCCAGCAGCCAAGATAACCCGGGACAGGGGTTTAGAGGCTCCTACGAGCAGTACGTC. Protein sequence: CASSQDNPGQGFRGSYEQYV.

This chain connects TRBV7-2 to TRBJ2-5; D uncertain. Per germline, CDR1 SGHTA and CDR2 FQGNSA. Between the trimmed V and J ends, which lost 5 bases and 1 base, there was a span of 11 bases. This CDR3 has 14 residues. The CDR3 sequence is CASSLMGSQETQYF. CDR3 DNA sequence: TGTGCCAGCAGCCTAATGGGCAGCCAAGAGACCCAGTACTTC.

The CDR3 spells CATSRGAYSNEQFF. CDR3 DNA: TGTGCCACCAGCAGAGGAGCGTATAGCAATGAGCAGTTCTTC. The rearrangement uses TRBV15 and TRBJ2-1; D not certain. CDR3 length: 14 residues. CDR1 is LNHNV and CDR2 is YYDKDF in the germline V gene (reference sequence). Trimming cost V 1 base and J 6 bases, with 10 bases left between them.

The rearrangement links TRBV19 to TRBJ1-6, with 7 bases that match TRBD1. CDR3 length equals 14 residues. In germline, CDR1 is LNHDA, CDR2 SQIVND (reference sequence). Trimming cost V 6 bases and J 9 bases; bases outside gene matches: 8. As DNA, the CDR3 is TGTGCCAGTAGCCAAGGGGGCAGAGGTTCACCCCTCCACTTT. It encodes CASSQGGRGSPLHF.

The chain combines TRBV11-2 with TRBJ1-3; D remains ambiguous. The CDR3 runs to 15 residues. The V end was cut by 1 base, the J end by 4 bases, with 11 bases between. Germline V gives CDR1 SGHAT, CDR2 FQNNGV. CDR3 protein: CASSLGLGHGNTIYF. The CDR3 nucleotides are TGTGCCAGCAGCTTAGGTCTTGGGCACGGAAACACCATATATTTT.

The chain links TRBV5-6 to TRBJ1-2, with D possibly matching TRBD1 (6 bases). Germline V lookup: CDR1 SGHDT, CDR2 YYEEEE. There are 12 residues in the CDR3. Between the trimmed V and J ends, which lost 2 bases and 6 bases, there was a span of 8 bases. The CDR3 sequence is CASSFSGDGYTF. CDR3 in DNA: TGTGCCAGCAGCTTTTCAGGGGATGGCTACACCTTC.

This clone was found once. The gene calls are TRBV6-5 and TRBJ2-3, with a possible D match to TRBD2 (7 bases). This CDR3 is 15 amino acids long. Germline lookup yields CDR1 MNHEY and CDR2 SVGAGI. Trimming stripped 2 bases from V and 1 base from J, with 10 bases between. This CDR3 reads CASSYGRGRTDTQYF. CDR3 bases: TGTGCCAGCAGTTACGGGCGGGGGCGCACAGATACGCAGTATTTT.